The next 18 T cell receptor beta chains were all read from a single sample in a study of regulatory T cells in long-lasting Graves disease. Time point: newly diagnosed GD, antithyroid drugs for less than 3 months. With RNA extracted from PBMCs as input, the TCR library was made. According to the study, TCR beta libraries were built with iRepertoire HTBI primers and CDR3-region Arm-PCR. Via MiXCR, TCRdb re-called the multiplex PCR reads, giving one row per CDR3 protein. The data hold around 400,000 distinct CDR3 sequences, with around 15% observed a single time. Sequencing used peripheral blood mononuclear cells (PBMCs), obtained at new diagnosis, from a patient treated with antithyroid drugs. These receptors were obtained from a female donor with Graves disease.

This clonotype was found many times. The chain joins TRBV4-1 to TRBJ1-1, with a weak D call TRBD1 (6 bases). Germline V gene data show CDR1 as MGHRA and CDR2 as YSYEKL. The CDR3 has 16 residues. Trimming pared 2 bases from V and 4 bases from J, leaving 17 bases between. CDR3 amino acids: CASSQCLGGCATEAFF. The CDR3 DNA reads TGCGCCAGCAGCCAATGTTTAGGGGGTTGCGCCACTGAAGCTTTCTTT.

Many counts were recorded for this clonotype. The V call is TRBV27, the J call TRBJ1-5; possible D gene TRBD1, 5 bases. This CDR3 is 14 amino acids long. Trimming pared 5 bases from V and 2 bases from J, leaving 10 bases between. Per the germline V gene, CDR1 is MNHEY and CDR2 is SMNVEV (reference sequence). For the CDR3, the DNA is TGTGCCAGCAGTATCCAGGGAGGCAATCAGCCCCAGCATTTT. Translated, it gives CASSIQGGNQPQHF.

This clonotype showed up many times. CDR3 nucleotide sequence: TGTGCCAGCACCCCTTCCCAGGGCGGCTACTATGGCTACACCTTC. Translating it yields CASTPSQGGYYGYTF. V usage is TRBV12-3 or TRBV12-4 and J usage is TRBJ1-2, with D tentatively TRBD1 (5 bases). The CDR3 covers 15 residues. Trimming left V 7 bases short and J 3 bases short, with 18 bases between.

About this clonotype: This may come from a read error, since a much larger clone is one base off. V is TRBV6-2 or TRBV6-3 and J is TRBJ1-1; D is unclear. This CDR3 spans 13 amino acids. In germline, CDR1 is MNHEY, CDR2 SVGEGT. DNA of the CDR3: TGTGCCGGCAGTGTTAAGAGCAACACTGAAGCTTTCTTT. Translation: CAGSVKSNTEAFF.

This clonotype was recorded only once. V and J are TRBV6-1 and TRBJ2-7, with 8 bases identical to TRBD2. The CDR3 length is 16 residues. V lost 7 bases to trimming and J lost 1 base; unmatched junction nucleotides: 12. Germline values: CDR1 MNHNS, CDR2 SASEGT. CDR3 loop: CASTEVAGRSSYEQYF. The CDR3 DNA reads as TGTGCCAGCACCGAGGTAGCGGGAAGGAGTTCCTACGAGCAGTACTTC.

The chain recombines TRBV25-1 with TRBJ1-1; D is perhaps TRBD1 (5 bases). The CDR3 is made up of 15 amino acids. Germline V gene data show CDR1 as MGHDK and CDR2 as SYGVNS. Between the trimmed V and J ends, which lost 7 bases and 4 bases, there was a span of 19 bases. This CDR3 reads CASTRRDGPSTEAFF. The DNA of the CDR3 is TGTGCCAGCACTAGGCGGGACGGCCCGAGCACTGAAGCTTTCTTT.

This clonotype appeared many times. The V and J genes are TRBV12-5 and TRBJ2-1; TRBD1 agrees at 8 bases. Losses at the gene ends were 7 bases for V and 9 bases for J; bases not matched to a gene: 8. CDR3 length equals 13 residues. Looked up from germline, CDR1 is LGHNT and CDR2 is FRNRAP. The CDR3 here is CASEEGQAGEQFF. CDR3 sequence (DNA): TGTGCTAGTGAGGAGGGACAGGCGGGTGAGCAGTTCTTC.

This clonotype has ten or more counts. The chain joins TRBV5-1 to TRBJ1-6; 10 nucleotides agree with TRBD1. The V gene's germline CDR1 is SGHRS and CDR2 YFSETQ. CDR3 length: 12 residues. V was clipped by 7 bases and J by 8 bases; unmatched bases: 0. DNA of the CDR3: TGCGCCAGCGGGACAGGGGATTCACCCCTCCACTTT. Protein product: CASGTGDSPLHF. Full variable domain (remainder filled in from reference TRBV5-1 and TRBJ1-6): KAGVTQTPRYLIKTRGQQVTLSCSPISGHRSVSWYQQTPGQGLQFLFEYFSETQRNKGNFPGRFSGRQFSNSRSEMNVSTLELGDSALYLCASGTGDSPLHFGNGTRLTVT.

The sample holds a few counts of this clonotype. The chain recombines TRBV4-1 with TRBJ2-2, with TRBD1 identical over 8 bases. Germline trimming cut 4 bases from V and 0 bases from J; bases unmatched to any gene: 4. This CDR3 contains 16 residues. CDR1 and CDR2 from the germline V gene are MGHRA and YSYEKL. In DNA, the CDR3 is TGCGCCAGCAGCCGAACGACAGGGGCGAACACCGGGGAGCTGTTTTTT. This translates into CASSRTTGANTGELFF.

At least ten counts were recorded for this clonotype. The rearrangement joins TRBV6-5 to TRBJ2-7; D is ambiguous. Germline CDR1 MNHEY, CDR2 SVGAGI. Trimming left V 2 bases short and J 2 bases short, with 7 bases between. The CDR3 consists of 13 residues. CDR3 sequence (DNA): TGTGCCAGCAGTTACGGCTTAACCTACGAGCAGTACTTC. It yields the protein CASSYGLTYEQYF.

This clonotype has ten or more counts. The chain is built from TRBV4-1 and TRBJ2-1; D not certain. Germline V gives CDR1 MGHRA, CDR2 YSYEKL. CDR3 length: 15 amino acids. Trimming stripped 2 bases from V and 4 bases from J, with 12 bases between. The CDR3 region is CASSQLDLGYNEQFF. CDR3 DNA sequence: TGCGCCAGCAGCCAACTAGATTTGGGATACAATGAGCAGTTCTTC.

Written as DNA, the CDR3 is TGTGCCTGGCTACAGGGAAATCGGGGGAATGAGCAGTTCTTC. Its translation: CAWLQGNRGNEQFF. The chain carries TRBV30 and TRBJ2-1; D may match TRBD1 or TRBD2 (6 bases each). Trimming took 5 bases from V and 7 from J, leaving 18 bases between them. The CDR3 loop spans 14 amino acids. CDR1 is GTSNPN and CDR2 is SVGIG in the germline V gene (reference sequence).

Points on this clonotype: It may be a read error: a sequence one base away is much more abundant. This rearrangement joins TRBV15 to TRBJ2-6, with D perhaps TRBD1 (5 bases). Per the germline V gene, CDR1 is LNHNV and CDR2 is YYDKDF (reference sequence). The CDR3 spans 16 residues. Trimming cost V 8 bases and J 0 bases, with 14 bases left between them. The CDR3 bases are TGTGCCACCGGCGGTAGACAGTTCTCTGGGGCCAACGTCCTGACTTTC. Amino acids: CATGGRQFSGANVLTF.

V is TRBV2 and J is TRBJ2-1, with D maybe TRBD1 (6 bases). The germline gives CDR1 SNHLY, CDR2 FYNNEI. The germline V and J ends were trimmed by 8 bases and 2 bases, with 16 bases remaining between them. This CDR3 has 15 residues. The CDR3 sequence: CASPGSGQTYNEQFF. The CDR3 DNA reads as TGTGCCAGCCCGGGAAGCGGACAGACCTACAATGAGCAGTTCTTC.

This clonotype was counted ten times or more. This rearrangement joins TRBV10-3 to TRBJ1-1; 9 bases match TRBD1. The CDR3 contains 16 residues. Germline CDR1 reads ENHRY; CDR2 reads SYGVKD. With V trimmed by 3 bases and J by 4 bases, 9 bases remained unmatched. CDR3 sequence (DNA): TGTGCCATCAGTGACTTTCCGGGACAGGGTAGCACTGAAGCTTTCTTT. Translated: CAISDFPGQGSTEAFF.

The chain links TRBV11-3 to TRBJ1-4; D unresolved. CDR1 is SGHNT and CDR2 is YENEEA in the germline V gene. The CDR3 loop spans 14 amino acids. Trimming took 4 bases from V and 8 from J, leaving 14 bases between them. The CDR3: CASSSSRTREKLFF. CDR3 DNA: TGTGCCAGCAGCTCGTCCAGAACGAGGGAAAAACTGTTTTTT.

This clonotype was detected ten times or more. This chain links TRBV12-3 or TRBV12-4 with TRBJ2-7, with TRBD2 as a possible D gene (6 bases). This CDR3 spans 14 amino acids. With 3 bases removed from V and 3 bases from J, the gap between germline ends came to 12 bases. Here the CDR3 reads CASSFPSVDYEQYF. The DNA for the CDR3 is TGTGCCAGCAGTTTCCCTAGCGTAGACTACGAGCAGTACTTC.

This clonotype was recorded many times. V gene TRBV11-2 combines with J gene TRBJ2-3, with a weak D call TRBD2 (5 bases). Germline lookup yields CDR1 SGHAT and CDR2 FQNNGV. The CDR3 covers 14 residues. V was trimmed by 1 base and J by 3 bases, leaving 8 bases between them. CDR3 sequence reads: CASSLAPGTDTQYF. In DNA, the CDR3 is TGTGCCAGCAGCTTAGCCCCGGGAACAGATACGCAGTATTTT.